Listed here are 7 T cell receptor beta chains from one sample, sequenced in a study of Ad26.COV2.S vaccination and SARS-CoV-2 variants. Treatment meaning: about 20 received Ad26.COV2.S at low or high dose, single or two shots; a few received placebo; per-sample allocation not given. Sampling happened 63 days after the first vaccine or placebo injection. Sequencing used immunoSEQ multiplex PCR; TCRdb keeps in-frame clones, though not all of them. The profile shows 300,000 to 350,000 clones, 88% of them singletons. This material consisted of peripheral blood, taken in a trial of Ad26.COV2.S vaccine versus placebo. Every receptor here comes from a person aged 18 to 59 who received the Ad26.COV2.S COVID-19 vaccine or a placebo.

The chain uses TRBV7-9 and TRBJ2-1; D possibly corresponds to TRBD1 (6 bases). The CDR3 totals 13 residues. V gave up 5 bases and J gave up 5 bases, with 10 bases separating them. CDR1 is SEHNR, CDR2 FQNEAQ, per germline (reference sequence). This CDR3 is CASSLWTDNEQFF. CDR3 DNA: TGTGCCAGCAGCCTATGGACAGACAATGAGCAGTTCTTC.

V gene TRBV28 combines with J gene TRBJ2-6; D call uncertain. V dropped 5 bases and J dropped 0 bases, with 11 bases sitting between them. Germline CDR1 and CDR2: MDHEN and SYDVKM. The CDR3 runs 16 residues. CDR3 protein: CASSQLQLSGANVLTF. DNA for the CDR3: TGTGCCAGCAGTCAACTCCAGCTCTCTGGGGCCAACGTCCTGACTTTC.

The J gene is TRBJ2-3, the V gene TRBV30, with TRBD2 matching 9 bases. The CDR3 length is 13 residues. The trim removed 4 bases at V and 8 bases at J, leaving 7 bases unmatched. CDR1 is GTSNPN, CDR2 SVGIG, per germline (reference sequence). CDR3 sequence reads: CAWTSGALVTQYF. CDR3 in DNA: TGTGCCTGGACTAGCGGGGCCCTAGTTACGCAGTATTTT.

This rearrangement joins TRBV7-9 to TRBJ1-2; D might be TRBD1 (6 bases). CDR1 and CDR2 from the germline V gene are SEHNR and FQNEAQ (reference sequence). There are 13 residues in the CDR3. The ends were cut back, 5 bases at V and 4 bases at J, with 11 bases in the middle. The DNA of the CDR3 is TGTGCCAGCAGCCGCGGACAGCTCTATGGCTACACCTTC. The encoded protein is CASSRGQLYGYTF.

This clone was counted once. This rearrangement joins TRBV9 to TRBJ1-1, with no clear D. The CDR3 totals 14 residues. V was pared by 3 bases and J by 4 bases, with 13 bases between. The germline gives CDR1 SGDLS, CDR2 YYNGEE. Written as DNA, the CDR3 is TGTGCCAGCAGCGCCGGCCAGCGGAGCACTGAAGCTTTCTTT. It is translated as CASSAGQRSTEAFF.

The rearrangement uses TRBV6-6 and TRBJ1-1; 7 nucleotides match TRBD1. CDR1 is MNHNY and CDR2 is SVGAGI in the germline V gene (reference sequence). The junction had 29 bases not matched to a gene; V was cut back by 6 bases and J by 7 bases. The CDR3 sequence is 20 residues long. The CDR3 is CASSLLRETGAGGKEGEAFF. CDR3 DNA: TGTGCCAGCAGCCTTCTAAGGGAAACAGGGGCTGGGGGAAAAGAAGGTGAAGCTTTCTTT.

V is TRBV18 and J is TRBJ2-5, with a weak D call TRBD2 (8 bases). This CDR3 comprises 15 residues. The germline CDR1 and CDR2 sequences are KGHSH and LQKENI. Trimming took off 3 bases at V and 7 bases at J, with 18 bases between the two ends. CDR3 nucleotide sequence: TGTGCCAGCTCACCCCATAGCGGGACAGCGGTGACCCAGTACTTC. Protein: CASSPHSGTAVTQYF.